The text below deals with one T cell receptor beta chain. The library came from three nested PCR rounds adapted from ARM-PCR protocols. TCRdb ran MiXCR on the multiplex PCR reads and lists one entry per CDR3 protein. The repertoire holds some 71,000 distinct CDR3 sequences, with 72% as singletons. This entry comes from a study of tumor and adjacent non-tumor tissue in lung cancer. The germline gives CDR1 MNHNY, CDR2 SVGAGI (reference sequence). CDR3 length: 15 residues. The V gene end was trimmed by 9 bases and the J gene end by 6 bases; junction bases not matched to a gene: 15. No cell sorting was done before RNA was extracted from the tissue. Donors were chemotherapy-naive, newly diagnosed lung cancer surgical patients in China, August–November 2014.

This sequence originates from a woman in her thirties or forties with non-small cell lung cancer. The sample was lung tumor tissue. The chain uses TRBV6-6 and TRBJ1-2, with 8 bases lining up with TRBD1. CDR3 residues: CARSPRDRITDGYTF. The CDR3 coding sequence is TGTGCCAGGAGCCCCAGGGACAGGATTACCGATGGCTACACCTTC.